This is a list of T cell receptor beta chains from one sample in a study of T cell responses to AZD1222 COVID-19 vaccine. Produced via immunoSEQ multiplex PCR; TCRdb's table is partial and in-frame only. This sample yields about 96,000 clones, of which around 90% are seen a single time; roughly 26% belongs to the top ten. Sample: peripheral blood, taken on day 0 of AZD1222 vaccination. These receptors all come from an adult in good health. CDR3s include the opening cysteine and the closing phenylalanine or tryptophan. The order of the fields is J gene, clone size, D gene, V gene, CDR3 DNA, CDR3 protein. D genes are given only for firm matches. Clone size is stated in some rows and not others, as once, few, many or a class when expanded.

J gene: TRBJ2-1; clone size: .; D gene: TRBD2; V gene: TRBV28; CDR3 DNA: TGTGCCAGCAACTCCCCTACTAGCGGGAGGGCCGTGGGGAATGAGCAGTTCTTC; CDR3 protein: CASNSPTSGRAVGNEQFF
J gene: TRBJ2-5; clone size: .; D gene: .; V gene: TRBV10-3; CDR3 DNA: TGTGCCATCAGGGGAGACCAAGAGACCCAGTACTTC; CDR3 protein: CAIRGDQETQYF
J gene: TRBJ2-3; clone size: .; D gene: TRBD2; V gene: TRBV6-4; CDR3 DNA: TGTGCCAGCAGTCAACTAGCGGGAACTAGCACAGATACGCAGTATTTT; CDR3 protein: CASSQLAGTSTDTQYF
J gene: TRBJ1-1; clone size: .; D gene: .; V gene: TRBV7-9; CDR3 DNA: TGTGCCAGCAGCTTAGGTAGTCCCAACACTGAAGCTTTCTTT; CDR3 protein: CASSLGSPNTEAFF
J gene: TRBJ2-1; clone size: once; D gene: TRBD2; V gene: TRBV24-1; CDR3 DNA: TGTGCCACCAGTGATCCGGGACTAGCGGGAGGGGGATCCTACAATGAGCAGTTCTTC; CDR3 protein: CATSDPGLAGGGSYNEQFF
J gene: TRBJ1-1; clone size: .; D gene: .; V gene: TRBV9; CDR3 DNA: TGTGCCAGCAGCGTAGGTGGGGGGCCCGGCACTGAAGCTTTCTTT; CDR3 protein: CASSVGGGPGTEAFF
J gene: TRBJ1-3; clone size: .; D gene: .; V gene: TRBV7-2; CDR3 DNA: TGTGCCAGCAGCCCGTGGGAGGGGGGAAACACCATATATTTT; CDR3 protein: CASSPWEGGNTIYF
J gene: TRBJ2-1; clone size: .; D gene: TRBD2; V gene: TRBV20-1; CDR3 DNA: TGCAGTGCTAGTCCGGCGGGGGGCTCCTACAATGAGCAGTTCTTC; CDR3 protein: CSASPAGGSYNEQFF
J gene: TRBJ2-1; clone size: .; D gene: .; V gene: TRBV6-2/TRBV6-3; CDR3 DNA: TGTGCCAGCAGTTACATGCGGGACAATGAGCAGTTCTTC; CDR3 protein: CASSYMRDNEQFF
J gene: TRBJ2-7; clone size: .; D gene: .; V gene: TRBV7-9; CDR3 DNA: TGTGCCAGCAGCCGCGGACTCTACGAGCAGTACTTC; CDR3 protein: CASSRGLYEQYF
J gene: TRBJ1-3; clone size: .; D gene: TRBD1; V gene: TRBV28; CDR3 DNA: TGTGCCAGCAGTTTGTTAGGGACAGGGGAATGGGGAAACACCATATATTTT; CDR3 protein: CASSLLGTGEWGNTIYF
J gene: TRBJ2-6; clone size: .; D gene: .; V gene: TRBV6-4; CDR3 DNA: TGTGCCAGCAGTGAGTCAGAGGGGGCCAACGTCCTGACTTTC; CDR3 protein: CASSESEGANVLTF
J gene: TRBJ2-3; clone size: .; D gene: TRBD1; V gene: TRBV6-5; CDR3 DNA: TGTGCCAGCAGACTACAGGGGAGCACAGATACGCAGTATTTT; CDR3 protein: CASRLQGSTDTQYF
J gene: TRBJ2-5; clone size: .; D gene: TRBD2; V gene: TRBV6-5; CDR3 DNA: TGTGCCAGCAGTCCCGGGGGGGGTTCGCAGTACTTC; CDR3 protein: CASSPGGGSQYF
J gene: TRBJ1-5; clone size: .; D gene: TRBD1; V gene: TRBV25-1; CDR3 DNA: TGTGCCAGCAGTGGGGGACAGGGTCAGCCCCAGCATTTT; CDR3 protein: CASSGGQGQPQHF
J gene: TRBJ2-7; clone size: .; D gene: TRBD1; V gene: TRBV6-1; CDR3 DNA: TGTGCCAGCAGTGACCGGACAGGGAGAGTGCACGAGCAGTACTTC; CDR3 protein: CASSDRTGRVHEQYF
J gene: TRBJ2-1; clone size: .; D gene: TRBD1; V gene: TRBV15; CDR3 DNA: TGTGCCACCAGCAGAGATGGAGGCAGGGGGTACCTCAATGAGCAGTTCTTC; CDR3 protein: CATSRDGGRGYLNEQFF
J gene: TRBJ2-7; clone size: .; D gene: .; V gene: TRBV21-1; CDR3 DNA: TGTGCCAGCAGCAAAGCGCTGGGGTTGGCCCCAAAAGGAGCGACTACGCAAGAGCAGTACTTC; CDR3 protein: CASSKALGLAPKGATTQEQYF
J gene: TRBJ2-1; clone size: .; D gene: .; V gene: TRBV7-2; CDR3 DNA: TGTGCCAGCAGCTTAGTAGGACTACGTGAGCAGTTCTTC; CDR3 protein: CASSLVGLREQFF
J gene: TRBJ2-1; clone size: .; D gene: .; V gene: TRBV15; CDR3 DNA: TGTGCCACCAGCAGGAAGTGGTACAATGAGCAGTTCTTC; CDR3 protein: CATSRKWYNEQFF
J gene: TRBJ2-5; clone size: .; D gene: .; V gene: TRBV7-2; CDR3 DNA: TGTGCCAGCAACCCCCGGTTAGCATACCAAGAGACCCAGTACTTC; CDR3 protein: CASNPRLAYQETQYF
J gene: TRBJ2-5; clone size: .; D gene: TRBD2; V gene: TRBV7-2; CDR3 DNA: TGTGCCAGCAGCTTAAATAAGCGGGAGCGGGAGACCCAGTACTTC; CDR3 protein: CASSLNKRERETQYF
J gene: TRBJ2-3; clone size: .; D gene: TRBD2; V gene: TRBV7-3; CDR3 DNA: TGTGCCAGCAGCCCTTCCATTACTAGCGGAACAGATACGCAGTATTTT; CDR3 protein: CASSPSITSGTDTQYF
J gene: TRBJ2-1; clone size: once; D gene: .; V gene: TRBV7-2; CDR3 DNA: TGTGCCAGCACCCGTATGGCAGACTATAATGAGCAGTTCTTC; CDR3 protein: CASTRMADYNEQFF
J gene: TRBJ1-5; clone size: .; D gene: .; V gene: TRBV5-1; CDR3 DNA: TGCGCCAGCAGCTTGGTGGGGGAAGATCAGCCCCAGCATTTT; CDR3 protein: CASSLVGEDQPQHF
J gene: TRBJ1-1; clone size: .; D gene: .; V gene: TRBV30; CDR3 DNA: TGTGCCTGGGATAACGGGGTTAGGGACACTGAAGCTTTCTTT; CDR3 protein: CAWDNGVRDTEAFF
J gene: TRBJ2-2; clone size: .; D gene: .; V gene: TRBV9; CDR3 DNA: TGTGCCAGCAGACGGGACACCGGGGAGCTGTTTTTT; CDR3 protein: CASRRDTGELFF
J gene: TRBJ2-7; clone size: .; D gene: TRBD1; V gene: TRBV19; CDR3 DNA: TGTGCCAGTAGTACAACAGGGGTCTACGAGCAGTACTTC; CDR3 protein: CASSTTGVYEQYF
J gene: TRBJ2-1; clone size: once; D gene: TRBD2; V gene: TRBV10-1; CDR3 DNA: TGCGCCACCGGACTAGCGGGTAAGTTCTTC; CDR3 protein: CATGLAGKFF
J gene: TRBJ2-7; clone size: few; D gene: .; V gene: TRBV5-1; CDR3 DNA: TGCGCCAGCAGCTTGGCCCCCACAGCACCTACGGAGCAGTACTTC; CDR3 protein: CASSLAPTAPTEQYF
J gene: TRBJ2-7; clone size: .; D gene: .; V gene: TRBV28; CDR3 DNA: TGTGCCAGCAAACAGGGCACCTACGAGCAGTACTTC; CDR3 protein: CASKQGTYEQYF
J gene: TRBJ2-2; clone size: .; D gene: TRBD1; V gene: TRBV24-1; CDR3 DNA: TGTGCCACCAGTGATTTGCTACAGGGGGCAGGAACCGGGGAGCTGTTTTTT; CDR3 protein: CATSDLLQGAGTGELFF
J gene: TRBJ1-1; clone size: .; D gene: .; V gene: TRBV5-1; CDR3 DNA: TGCGCCAGCAGCTTGTTTTCCGAGAACACTGAAGCTTTCTTT; CDR3 protein: CASSLFSENTEAFF
J gene: TRBJ2-1; clone size: .; D gene: .; V gene: TRBV7-7; CDR3 DNA: TGTGCTAGCAGCTTAGGGGTTCGGGGGCGCGGCAATGAGCAGTTCTTC; CDR3 protein: CASSLGVRGRGNEQFF
J gene: TRBJ2-3; clone size: .; D gene: .; V gene: TRBV24-1; CDR3 DNA: TGTGCCACCAGTGATTTGCATCGGGTGGGTCTCAATACGCAGTATTTT; CDR3 protein: CATSDLHRVGLNTQYF
J gene: TRBJ2-3; clone size: .; D gene: TRBD2; V gene: TRBV13; CDR3 DNA: TGTGCCAGCAGCACCTCGGGGGGGGGCACAGATACGCAGTATTTT; CDR3 protein: CASSTSGGGTDTQYF
J gene: TRBJ2-7; clone size: .; D gene: .; V gene: TRBV24-1; CDR3 DNA: TGTGCCACCTCGTCTGGGCTTACCTCCTCCGAGCAGTACTTC; CDR3 protein: CATSSGLTSSEQYF
J gene: TRBJ1-5; clone size: .; D gene: .; V gene: TRBV7-8; CDR3 DNA: TGTGCCAGCAGCTTAAATACCGGGGGCAATCAGCCCCAGCATTTT; CDR3 protein: CASSLNTGGNQPQHF
J gene: TRBJ2-7; clone size: .; D gene: TRBD2; V gene: TRBV29-1; CDR3 DNA: TGCAGCGCCGGGGGGACCTACGAGCAGTACTTC; CDR3 protein: CSAGGTYEQYF
J gene: TRBJ2-1; clone size: .; D gene: .; V gene: TRBV12-3/TRBV12-4; CDR3 DNA: TGTGCCAGCAGTTTCAGGGATAGGCATGAGCAGTTCTTC; CDR3 protein: CASSFRDRHEQFF
J gene: TRBJ1-1; clone size: .; D gene: .; V gene: TRBV2; CDR3 DNA: TGTGCCAGCAGTGCCCAGGGAGGGCCCACTGAAGCTTTCTTT; CDR3 protein: CASSAQGGPTEAFF
J gene: TRBJ2-1; clone size: .; D gene: .; V gene: TRBV6-5; CDR3 DNA: TGTGCCAGCAGGGGACTTTACAATGAGCAGTTCTTC; CDR3 protein: CASRGLYNEQFF
J gene: TRBJ2-1; clone size: once; D gene: .; V gene: TRBV24-1; CDR3 DNA: TGTGCCACCAGTGACACCCACCGGGGTTCGGTGCAGTTCTTC; CDR3 protein: CATSDTHRGSVQFF
J gene: TRBJ2-1; clone size: few; D gene: .; V gene: TRBV27; CDR3 DNA: TGTGCCAGCACCTCGCTCGCGGATGGTTATAATGAGCAGTTCTTC; CDR3 protein: CASTSLADGYNEQFF
J gene: TRBJ2-1; clone size: .; D gene: .; V gene: TRBV24-1; CDR3 DNA: TGTGCCACCCGTGACTGGTCGGGGTATGAGCAGTTCTTC; CDR3 protein: CATRDWSGYEQFF
J gene: TRBJ2-7; clone size: .; D gene: TRBD1; V gene: TRBV19; CDR3 DNA: TGTGCCAGTAGTATGTATCCAGCAGACAGGGGCTACGAGCAGTACTTC; CDR3 protein: CASSMYPADRGYEQYF
J gene: TRBJ2-7; clone size: .; D gene: .; V gene: TRBV9; CDR3 DNA: TGTGCCAGCAGCGTAGGGGGGAGCAGGTTCTCCTACGAGCAGTACTTC; CDR3 protein: CASSVGGSRFSYEQYF
J gene: TRBJ1-2; clone size: .; D gene: .; V gene: TRBV24-1; CDR3 DNA: TGTGCCACCAGTGCCGATCGGGGGAACTATGGCTACACCTTC; CDR3 protein: CATSADRGNYGYTF
J gene: TRBJ1-6; clone size: .; D gene: .; V gene: TRBV7-2; CDR3 DNA: TGTGCCAGCCCCCTAGTGGCGGCATTCGATTCACCCCTCCACTTT; CDR3 protein: CASPLVAAFDSPLHF
J gene: TRBJ2-1; clone size: .; D gene: TRBD2; V gene: TRBV2; CDR3 DNA: TGTGCCAGTACCCAGGGACTAGGGTTCGGTGAGCAGTTCTTC; CDR3 protein: CASTQGLGFGEQFF
J gene: TRBJ1-1; clone size: .; D gene: .; V gene: TRBV11-1; CDR3 DNA: TGTGCCAGCAGCTCTAGAAACACTGAAGCTTTCTTT; CDR3 protein: CASSSRNTEAFF
J gene: TRBJ2-2; clone size: .; D gene: .; V gene: TRBV2; CDR3 DNA: TGTGCCAGCAGTCCCCCGGACAGTAGTTTTAAGAACACCGGGGAGCTGTTTTTT; CDR3 protein: CASSPPDSSFKNTGELFF